Below are 23 T cell receptor beta chains sequenced from a single sample in a study of cytomegalovirus exposure and HLA in healthy donors. 13 Jbeta primers and 60 Vbeta primers were used for the PCR. The method was immunoSEQ multiplex PCR; TCRdb's version includes in-frame clones alone and lacks a portion of them. The sample has approximately 160,000 clones, 68% seen once. The sequenced material came from PBMCs. The receptors were gathered from a man aged 45-65 years in good health and CMV-seronegative.

This clone was detected only a few times. This sequence joins TRBV18 and TRBJ1-6; TRBD1 matches at 7 bases. J lost 7 bases, V lost 1 base, and 10 bases had no gene match. CDR3 size: 17 residues. Germline CDR1 reads KGHSH; CDR2 reads LQKENI. The CDR3 spells CASSPQRVRQGNSPLHF. CDR3 sequence (DNA): TGTGCCAGCTCACCACAGCGGGTTCGACAGGGAAATTCACCCCTCCACTTT.

Only a few counts were recorded for this clone. The chain is built from TRBV6-5 and TRBJ1-6; unclear D gene. The germline V and J ends were trimmed by 0 bases and 0 bases, with 6 bases remaining between them. The CDR3 consists of 16 residues. Per the germline V gene, CDR1 is MNHEY and CDR2 is SVGAGI. CDR3 coding DNA: TGTGCCAGCAGTTACTCGGCCAGCTCCTATAATTCACCCCTCCACTTT. Translation: CASSYSASSYNSPLHF.

V and J are TRBV29-1 and TRBJ2-1; TRBD2 matches at 10 bases. The junction had 12 bases not matched to a gene; V was cut back by 4 bases and J by 6 bases. The CDR3 loop spans 16 amino acids. Germline CDR1 and CDR2: SQVTM and ANQGSEA. The CDR3 protein is CSVGPSGGLGANEQFF. In nucleotides, the CDR3 is TGCAGCGTTGGCCCTAGCGGGGGCCTTGGGGCCAATGAGCAGTTCTTC.

The chain couples TRBV7-9 to TRBJ1-1; perhaps TRBD1 as D (5 bases). CDR3 size: 13 residues. V lost 5 bases and J 4 bases, leaving 11 bases between the germline ends. Looked up from germline, CDR1 is SEHNR and CDR2 is FQNEAQ (reference sequence). In nucleotides, the CDR3 is TGTGCCAGCAGCGGCAGGGCGTCCACTGAAGCTTTCTTT. It encodes CASSGRASTEAFF.

The chain employs TRBV15 and TRBJ1-1, with 11 bases that match TRBD1. Germline trimming cut 8 bases from V and 4 bases from J; bases unmatched to any gene: 9. The CDR3 contains 15 residues. The V gene's germline CDR1 is LNHNV and CDR2 YYDKDF (reference sequence). CDR3 coding DNA: TGTGCCACCGGACAGGACAGGGGGCTTCCCACTGAAGCTTTCTTT. This encodes CATGQDRGLPTEAFF.

The V call is TRBV5-6, the J call TRBJ1-1, with TRBD1 matching 10 bases. The CDR3 extends over 15 amino acids. The V and J ends lost 0 bases and 5 bases, in that order; junction bases with no gene match: 4. Germline V gene lookup returns CDR1 SGHDT and CDR2 YYEEEE. The CDR3 region is CASSLAGQGETEAFF. The CDR3 DNA reads TGTGCCAGCAGCTTGGCCGGACAGGGGGAAACTGAAGCTTTCTTT.

This sequence joins TRBV5-1 and TRBJ1-2, with 8 bases identical to TRBD1. J lost 2 bases, V lost 3 bases, and 6 bases had no gene match. Germline V lookup: CDR1 SGHRS, CDR2 YFSETQ. The CDR3 length is 15 residues. In DNA, the CDR3 is TGCGCCAGCAGCTGGTCGACAGGGGCGAACTATGGCTACACCTTC. Amino acid sequence: CASSWSTGANYGYTF.

This clone was recorded a few times. The chain combines TRBV6-1 with TRBJ1-5; TRBD1 agrees at 7 bases. This CDR3 has 13 amino acids. Trimming cost V 0 bases and J 9 bases; bases outside gene matches: 2. The germline CDR1 and CDR2 sequences are MNHNS and SASEGT. The CDR3 coding sequence is TGTGCCAGCAGTGAAGCGGGACAGTTGCCCCAGCATTTT. Residues: CASSEAGQLPQHF.

V usage is TRBV9 and J usage is TRBJ1-2; TRBD1 matches at 7 bases. The CDR3 sequence is 13 residues long. CDR1 and CDR2 from the germline V gene are SGDLS and YYNGEE. Unmatched junction bases numbered 1, after V lost 2 bases and J lost 3 bases. In DNA form, the CDR3 reads TGTGCCAGCAGCGTTGGGACAGACTATGGCTACACCTTC. This gives the protein CASSVGTDYGYTF.

V gene TRBV7-2 combines with J gene TRBJ1-6, with 7 bases matching TRBD1. V gave up 5 bases and J gave up 7 bases; unmatched junction bases: 17. CDR3 size: 18 residues. Per the germline V gene, CDR1 is SGHTA and CDR2 is FQGNSA. The CDR3, as DNA: TGTGCCAGCAGCCGAAGGGCAGACAGGGAGGTGAAGAATTCACCCCTCCACTTT. Translating gives CASSRRADREVKNSPLHF.

This clone was seen a handful of times. The rearrangement uses TRBV28 and TRBJ2-2; the match to TRBD2 covers 7 bases. Unmatched junction bases numbered 16, after V lost 5 bases and J lost 7 bases. Germline CDR1 MDHEN, CDR2 SYDVKM. The CDR3 runs to 17 residues. CDR3 sequence (DNA): TGTGCCAGCAGTCTTCTATGGGGGGGGTATGTTGGCGGGGAGCTGTTTTTT. Residues: CASSLLWGGYVGGELFF.

This rearrangement joins TRBV6-5 to TRBJ2-1; the D is unclear. Deletions cut 0 bases from V and 6 bases from J, with 6 bases between. CDR1 is MNHEY and CDR2 is SVGAGI in the germline V gene. This CDR3 comprises 13 residues. CDR3 nucleotide sequence: TGTGCCAGCAGTTACTCGATAGTCAATGAGCAGTTCTTC. Its translation: CASSYSIVNEQFF.

The V gene is TRBV6-5, the J gene TRBJ2-5, with D tentatively TRBD2 (6 bases). The germline V gene encodes CDR1 MNHEY and CDR2 SVGAGI. V was trimmed by 5 bases and J by 0 bases, leaving 7 bases between them. There are 13 residues in the CDR3. The CDR3 loop reads CASSRDYQETQYF. Here the CDR3 DNA reads TGTGCCAGCAGTAGGGACTACCAAGAGACCCAGTACTTC.

The genes are TRBV6-1 and TRBJ1-2; D uncertain. Trimming pared 3 bases from V and 4 bases from J, leaving 9 bases between. Germline assignment: CDR1 MNHNS and CDR2 SASEGT. The CDR3 runs to 13 residues. In nucleotides, the CDR3 is TGTGCCAGCAGTGACGGTTCGGTCTATGGCTACACCTTC. This codes for CASSDGSVYGYTF.

This clone was recorded once. The CDR3 coding sequence is TGCGCCAGCAGCCAGGGGGGGGCCCCTGAAGCTTTCTTT. Protein: CASSQGGAPEAFF. The rearrangement joins TRBV4-1 to TRBJ1-1; a weak D match, TRBD1 (6 bases). V lost 3 bases, J lost 6 bases, and 11 bases lay in between. This CDR3 region has 13 residues. The V gene's germline CDR1 is MGHRA and CDR2 YSYEKL.

A few counts support this clone. The chain carries TRBV5-6 and TRBJ1-1, with D tentatively TRBD1 (5 bases). Trimming left V 1 base short and J 11 bases short, with 15 bases between. The CDR3 contains 13 residues. The germline V gene encodes CDR1 SGHDT and CDR2 YYEEEE. Here the CDR3 DNA reads TGTGCCAGCAGCTTGTCAGACCCAGGGAGGGCTTTCTTT. Protein: CASSLSDPGRAFF.

With respect to this clone: This CDR3 is also generated by other DNA sequences in the sample. The chain carries TRBV5-1 and TRBJ2-5; 9 bases fit TRBD1. The CDR3 runs to 14 residues. Per germline, CDR1 SGHRS and CDR2 YFSETQ. Trimming removed 0 bases from V and 5 bases from J; junction bases left unmatched: 2. The CDR3 region is CASSLAGQGETQYF. The CDR3 nucleotides are TGCGCCAGCAGCTTGGCAGGACAGGGGGAGACCCAGTACTTC.

The V gene is TRBV5-1, the J gene TRBJ2-7, with TRBD2 matching 9 bases. The CDR3 totals 14 residues. Germline assignment: CDR1 SGHRS and CDR2 YFSETQ. Trimming took 3 bases from V and 5 from J; bases not matched to a gene: 6. The CDR3 is CASSSSGGTNEQYF. As DNA, the CDR3 is TGCGCCAGCAGCTCCAGCGGGGGGACAAACGAGCAGTACTTC.

This rearrangement joins TRBV4-1 to TRBJ1-5; the match to TRBD1 covers 9 bases. The junction had 6 bases not matched to a gene; V was cut back by 3 bases and J by 3 bases. The CDR3 sequence is 16 residues long. Germline lookup yields CDR1 MGHRA and CDR2 YSYEKL. The chain's CDR3 is CASSQVQGAINQPQHF. The CDR3 nucleotides are TGCGCCAGCAGCCAGGTACAGGGGGCTATCAATCAGCCCCAGCATTTT.

The chain employs TRBV6-5 and TRBJ2-5, with 7 positions matching TRBD1. The DNA end favors TRBJ2-7, so the J call may be wrong. Germline CDR1 MNHEY, CDR2 SVGAGI. The CDR3 contains 14 residues. The chain's CDR3 is CASFGLQGFYEQYF. In DNA, the CDR3 is TGTGCCAGCTTTGGCTTACAGGGGTTCTACGAGCAGTACTTC.

V gene TRBV6-5 combines with J gene TRBJ2-5; TRBD2 might be the D (6 bases). The CDR3 extends over 15 amino acids. Germline loops: CDR1 MNHEY, CDR2 SVGAGI. The V end was cut by 6 bases, the J end by 9 bases, with 23 bases between. The CDR3 region has the DNA TGTGCCAGCAGCCCCGCGTGGCGGGGTACGTGGGCCCAGTACTTC. This encodes CASSPAWRGTWAQYF.

This sequence joins TRBV11-2 and TRBJ2-1; 13 nucleotides line up with TRBD2. Unmatched junction bases numbered 8, after V lost 4 bases and J lost 8 bases. This CDR3 has 16 amino acids. Germline V CDR1 and CDR2: SGHAT, FQNNGV. The CDR3 reads CASSYTSGGATYEQFF. The CDR3 coding sequence is TGTGCCAGCAGCTACACTAGCGGGGGGGCCACTTATGAGCAGTTCTTC.

The chain uses TRBV7-2 and TRBJ1-1, with D perhaps TRBD1 (5 bases). Trimming removed 4 bases at V and 0 bases at J, with 12 bases between. This CDR3 is built from 15 residues. Looked up from germline, CDR1 is SGHTA and CDR2 is FQGNSA. Here the CDR3 DNA reads TGTGCCAGCAGCTCCCCACGCAGGGTGAACACTGAAGCTTTCTTT. It yields the protein CASSSPRRVNTEAFF.